This T cell receptor beta chain is drawn from a study of blood T cell repertoires in COVID-19. For the study at large: From the United States, Italy and Spain came samples of acute and convalescent COVID-19. In each case, the material was cDNA or gDNA derived from T cells, B-cell-depleted T cells, or PBMCs.

Germline V gene sequence: CDR1 ENHRY, CDR2 SYGVKD. V shed 6 bases and J 6 bases; nucleotides not matched to a gene: 11. CDR3 length: 14 residues. In the source study's methods: Amplification of reference gene primers was used by the study to estimate nucleated cell counts. Some clones are missing from TCRdb's copy, which holds only in-frame ones; the method was immunoSEQ multiplex PCR. V and J calls and clone size are those listed in that table; D and trimming were worked out from the DNA. The sample records around 170,000 clones, 74% being singletons. Sequencing used peripheral blood. This chain connects TRBV10-3 to TRBJ2-7; 7 bases fit TRBD1. The origin of this receptor is a woman of 80 years or more with acute or convalescent COVID-19. CDR3 loop: CAIRPGQQTAEQYF. The CDR3 coding sequence is TGTGCCATCAGACCGGGACAGCAAACTGCCGAGCAGTACTTC.